This TCR beta chain was retrieved from a study of blood T cell repertoires in COVID-19. The repertoire was sequenced with immunoSEQ multiplex PCR; TCRdb's copy has only in-frame clones and lacks some. Among about 350,000 clones, around 86% were seen once, and the ten largest hold just under 6.5%. CDR1 is SEHNR and CDR2 is FQNEAQ in the germline V gene (reference sequence). CDR3 size: 14 residues. Trimming removed 5 bases at V and 9 bases at J, with 19 bases between. The source is a woman aged 45-60 years with COVID-19, enrolled during active disease. The sample consisted of peripheral blood. This rearrangement joins TRBV7-9 to TRBJ1-2; D might be TRBD1 (6 bases). The CDR3 DNA follows: TGTGCCAGCAGCCATCGGGACATCGCTATGAGCTACACCTTC. Translated, it gives CASSHRDIAMSYTF.